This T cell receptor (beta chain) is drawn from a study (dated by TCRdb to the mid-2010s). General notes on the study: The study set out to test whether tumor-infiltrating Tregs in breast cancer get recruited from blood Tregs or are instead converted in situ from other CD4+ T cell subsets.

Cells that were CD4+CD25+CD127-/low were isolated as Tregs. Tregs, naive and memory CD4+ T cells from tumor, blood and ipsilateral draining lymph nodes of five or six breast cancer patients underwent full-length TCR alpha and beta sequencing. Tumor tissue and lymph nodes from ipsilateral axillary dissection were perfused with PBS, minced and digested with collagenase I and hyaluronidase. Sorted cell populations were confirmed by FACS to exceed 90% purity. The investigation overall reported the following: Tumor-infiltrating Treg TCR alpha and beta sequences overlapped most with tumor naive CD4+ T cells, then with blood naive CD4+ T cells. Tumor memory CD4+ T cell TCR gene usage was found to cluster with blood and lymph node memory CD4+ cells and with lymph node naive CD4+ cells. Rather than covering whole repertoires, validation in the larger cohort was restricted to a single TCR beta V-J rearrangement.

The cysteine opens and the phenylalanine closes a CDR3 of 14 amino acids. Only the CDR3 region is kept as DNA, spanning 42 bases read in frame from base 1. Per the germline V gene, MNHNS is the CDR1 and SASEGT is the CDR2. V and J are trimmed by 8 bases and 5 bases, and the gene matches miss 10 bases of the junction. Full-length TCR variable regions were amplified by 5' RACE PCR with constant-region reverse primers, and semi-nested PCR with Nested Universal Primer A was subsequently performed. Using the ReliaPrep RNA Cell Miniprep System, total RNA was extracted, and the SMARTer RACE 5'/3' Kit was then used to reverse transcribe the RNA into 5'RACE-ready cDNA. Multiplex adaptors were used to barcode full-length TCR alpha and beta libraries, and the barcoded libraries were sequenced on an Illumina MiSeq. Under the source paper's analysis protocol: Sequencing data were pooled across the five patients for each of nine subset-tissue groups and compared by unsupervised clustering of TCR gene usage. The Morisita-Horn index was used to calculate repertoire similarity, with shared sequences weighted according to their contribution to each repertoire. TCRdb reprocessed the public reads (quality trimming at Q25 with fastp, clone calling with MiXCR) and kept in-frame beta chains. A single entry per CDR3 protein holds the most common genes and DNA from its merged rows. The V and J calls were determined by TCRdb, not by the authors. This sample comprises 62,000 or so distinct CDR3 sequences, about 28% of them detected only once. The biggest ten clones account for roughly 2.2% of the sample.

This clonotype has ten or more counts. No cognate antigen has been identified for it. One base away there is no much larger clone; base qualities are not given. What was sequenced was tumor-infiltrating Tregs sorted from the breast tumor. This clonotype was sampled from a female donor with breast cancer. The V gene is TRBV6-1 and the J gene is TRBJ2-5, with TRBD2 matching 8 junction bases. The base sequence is TGTGCCAGCGTCGACGGGAGGGCCTGGGAGACCCAGTACTTC. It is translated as CASVDGRAWETQYF.